This TCR beta chain was captured by sequencing in a study of regulatory T cells in long-lasting Graves disease. This clonotype has ten or more counts. Both iRepertoire HTBI primers and Arm-PCR of CDR3 regions were used to build the TCR beta libraries. Each CDR3 protein is one row after TCRdb ran MiXCR on the multiplex PCR reads. The table includes some 600,000 distinct CDR3 sequences, about 16% detected once. The CDR3 spans 13 residues. In germline, CDR1 is SNHLY, CDR2 FYNNEI. Trimming removed 3 bases at V and 5 bases at J, with 10 bases between. As for time point: newly diagnosed GD, antithyroid drugs for less than 3 months. Making the TCR library involved RNA that had been extracted from PBMCs. This sample was also put to use in a study of T cells in Graves' hyperthyroidism and ophthalmopathy.

The specimen comprised peripheral blood mononuclear cells (PBMCs), sampled at new diagnosis, from a patient treated with antithyroid drugs. The chain couples TRBV2 to TRBJ1-1; D gene uncertain. The clonotype was recovered from a man aged 18 to 30 with Graves disease. CDR3 DNA sequence: TGTGCCAGCAGTGAGTCCCCGATGACTGAAGCTTTCTTT. Protein sequence: CASSESPMTEAFF.